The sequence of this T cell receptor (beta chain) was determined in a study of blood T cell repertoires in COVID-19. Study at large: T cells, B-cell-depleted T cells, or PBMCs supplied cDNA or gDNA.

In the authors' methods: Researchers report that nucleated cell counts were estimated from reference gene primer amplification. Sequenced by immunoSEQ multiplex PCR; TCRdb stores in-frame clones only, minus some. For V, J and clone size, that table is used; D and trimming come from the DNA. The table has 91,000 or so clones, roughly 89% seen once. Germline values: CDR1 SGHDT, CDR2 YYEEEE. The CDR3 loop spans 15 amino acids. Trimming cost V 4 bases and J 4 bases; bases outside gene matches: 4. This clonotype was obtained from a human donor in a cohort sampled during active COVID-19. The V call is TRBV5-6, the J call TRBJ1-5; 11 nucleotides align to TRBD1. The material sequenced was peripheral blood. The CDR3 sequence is CASSRTGGGNQPQHF. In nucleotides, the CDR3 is TGTGCCAGCAGCAGGACAGGGGGCGGGAATCAGCCCCAGCATTTT.